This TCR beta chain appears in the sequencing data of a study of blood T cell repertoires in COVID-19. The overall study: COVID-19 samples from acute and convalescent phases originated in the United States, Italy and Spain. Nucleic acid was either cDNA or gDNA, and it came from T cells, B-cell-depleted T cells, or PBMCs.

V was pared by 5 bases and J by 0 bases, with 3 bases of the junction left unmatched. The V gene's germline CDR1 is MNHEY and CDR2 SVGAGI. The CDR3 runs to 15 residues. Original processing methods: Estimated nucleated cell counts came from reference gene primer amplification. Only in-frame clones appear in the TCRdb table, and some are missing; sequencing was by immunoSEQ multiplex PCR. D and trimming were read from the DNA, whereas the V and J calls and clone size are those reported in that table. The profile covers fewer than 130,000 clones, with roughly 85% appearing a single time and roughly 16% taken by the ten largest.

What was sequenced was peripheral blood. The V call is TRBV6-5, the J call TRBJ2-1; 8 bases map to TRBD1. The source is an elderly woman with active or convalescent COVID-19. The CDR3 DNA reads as TGTGCCAGCAGTAGACAGGGGAGCTCCTACAATGAGCAGTTCTTC. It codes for CASSRQGSSYNEQFF.